The clone carrying this TCR beta chain was counted ten times or more. Antigen specificity is unknown. The record originates from a study of CD8 T cells in ankylosing spondylitis. Study outcomes and limitations: As for the disease-linked clones, they showed a CD8+ phenotype and occurred at relatively low frequencies in peripheral blood. A motif of eight highly homologous TCR beta variants was seen as apparently characteristic of ankylosing spondylitis blood. Earlier work had already found some motif variants in reactive arthritis synovial fluid and blood. Clones linked to disease were reported to show significant enrichment in matched ankylosing spondylitis synovial fluid.

Libraries for TCR beta were made by quantitative 5'-RACE with molecular barcodes. From the 5' RACE reads, TCRdb called clonotypes with MiXCR, one entry per CDR3 protein. The sample holds about 540,000 distinct CDR3 sequences, roughly 12% seen once. Germline assignment: CDR1 SGHRS and CDR2 YFSETQ. This CDR3 contains 15 residues. V was cut by 6 bases and J by 4 bases, with 19 bases left in between. The chain is built from TRBV5-1 and TRBJ1-2, with D tentatively TRBD1 (5 bases). Sequencing was carried out using blood, either unsorted or a sorted T cell fraction (not recorded which). This clonotype originated in a male donor with ankylosing spondylitis. The CDR3 sequence is CASTYSSLQGYGYTF. The CDR3 DNA sequence: TGCGCCAGCACCTATTCCAGCCTGCAGGGCTATGGCTACACCTTC.